The T cell receptor (beta chain) described here comes from a study of CD8 T cells in ankylosing spondylitis. Study-wide points: In the blood and synovial fluid of reactive arthritis, some motif variants had been previously reported. Eight or nine highly homologous variants formed a TCR beta motif that appeared characteristic of ankylosing spondylitis blood.

Preparation of TCR beta libraries was done by quantitative 5'-RACE with molecular barcodes. TCRdb re-called the 5' RACE reads through MiXCR, storing one row per CDR3 protein. Counted here are around 770,000 distinct CDR3 sequences, roughly 12% occurring once; the ten biggest clones make up about 0.5%. The CDR3 length is 13 residues. Germline V gene lookup returns CDR1 SGHTA and CDR2 FQGNSA. The germline V and J ends were trimmed by 4 bases and 0 bases, with 6 bases remaining between them. In its sample, this clonotype was seen many times. What it recognizes is unknown. The clonotype originates from a male donor with ankylosing spondylitis. The genes are TRBV7-2 and TRBJ1-1; D possibly corresponds to TRBD1 (5 bases). The sample taken for sequencing was blood, either unsorted or a sorted T cell fraction (not recorded which). CDR3 residues: CASSWGLNTEAFF. The CDR3 DNA reads TGTGCCAGCAGCTGGGGGTTGAACACTGAAGCTTTCTTT. Full variable domain (outside the CDR3, taken from reference TRBV7-2 and TRBJ1-1): GAGVSQSPSNKVTEKGKDVELRCDPISGHTALYWYRQSLGQGLEFLIYFQGNSAPDKSGLPSDRFSAERTGGSVSTLTIQRTQQEDSAVYLCASSWGLNTEAFFGQGTRLTVV.